Sequencing of this T cell receptor (beta chain) was carried out in a study of T cells in tumors after PD-1 blockade. Looking at the study overall: No patient had prior checkpoint blockade, systemic immunosuppression, or radiotherapy within 4 weeks. A subset received ongoing vismodegib 150 mg daily alongside anti-PD-1 therapy.

Assay: immunoSEQ multiplex PCR; the TCRdb copy retains only in-frame clones and omits some. This table has around 50,000 clones, 79% appearing once. V dropped 3 bases and J dropped 0 bases, with 14 bases sitting between them. This CDR3 contains 16 residues. The V gene's germline CDR1 is SEHNR and CDR2 FQNEAQ (reference sequence). Sequencing was performed on PBMCs, taken before anti-PD-1 treatment. The rearrangement joins TRBV7-9 to TRBJ2-5; no reliable D call. The receptor was derived from a human donor with basal cell carcinoma. This chain's CDR3 is CASSLRGGRYQETQYF. CDR3 nucleotide sequence: TGTGCCAGCAGCTTGCGCGGCGGACGGTACCAAGAGACCCAGTACTTC.